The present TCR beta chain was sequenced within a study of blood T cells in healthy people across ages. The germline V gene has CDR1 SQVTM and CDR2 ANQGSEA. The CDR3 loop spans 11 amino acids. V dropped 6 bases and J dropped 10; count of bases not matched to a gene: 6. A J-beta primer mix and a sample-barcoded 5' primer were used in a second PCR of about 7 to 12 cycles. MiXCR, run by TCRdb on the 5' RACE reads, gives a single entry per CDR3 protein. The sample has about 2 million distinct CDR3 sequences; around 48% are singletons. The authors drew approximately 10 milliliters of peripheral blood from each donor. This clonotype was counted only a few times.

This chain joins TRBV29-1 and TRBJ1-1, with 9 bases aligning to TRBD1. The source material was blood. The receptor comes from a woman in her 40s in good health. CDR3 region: CSVGGQGRAFF. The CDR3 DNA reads TGCAGCGTCGGAGGACAGGGGAGAGCTTTCTTT.